This T cell receptor beta chain emerged from a study of T cells in Graves' hyperthyroidism and ophthalmopathy. This clonotype turned up a few times. V shed 7 bases and J shed 0 bases, with 16 bases lying between them. This CDR3 has 16 residues. CDR1 and CDR2 from the germline V gene are WNHNN and SYGVQD (reference sequence). RNA transcripts gave rise to amplified TCR beta CDR3 regions. First-round RT-PCR of the TCR CDR3 relied on the HTBI primer set. TCRdb re-called the multiplex PCR reads through MiXCR, storing one row per CDR3 protein. The sample has 450,000 to 600,000 distinct CDR3 sequences, less than 20% seen once.

V usage is TRBV10-1 and J usage is TRBJ1-3; no definite D call. Sequenced input: blood. The sequence derives from a man aged 40-49 years with Graves' ophthalmopathy. This chain's CDR3 is CASNGQAVPSGNTIYF. The CDR3 DNA is TGCGCCAGCAACGGTCAGGCGGTGCCCTCTGGAAACACCATATATTTT.